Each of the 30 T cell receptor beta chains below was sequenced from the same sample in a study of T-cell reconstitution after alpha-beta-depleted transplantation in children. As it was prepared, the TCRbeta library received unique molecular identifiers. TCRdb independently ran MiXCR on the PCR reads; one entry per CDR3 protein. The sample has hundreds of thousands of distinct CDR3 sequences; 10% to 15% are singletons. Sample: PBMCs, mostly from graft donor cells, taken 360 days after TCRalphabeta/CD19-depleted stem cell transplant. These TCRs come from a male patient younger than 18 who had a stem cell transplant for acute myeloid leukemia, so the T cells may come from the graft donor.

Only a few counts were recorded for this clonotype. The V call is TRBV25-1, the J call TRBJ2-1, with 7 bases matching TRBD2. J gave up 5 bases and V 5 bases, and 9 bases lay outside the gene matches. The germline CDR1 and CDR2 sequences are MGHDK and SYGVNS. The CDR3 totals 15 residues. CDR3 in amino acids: CASSITRTSNNEQFF. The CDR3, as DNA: TGTGCCAGCAGTATCACCCGGACTAGTAACAATGAGCAGTTCTTC. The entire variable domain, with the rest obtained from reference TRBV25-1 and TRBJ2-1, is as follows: EADIYQTPRYLVIGTGKKITLECSQTMGHDKMYWYQQDPGMELHLIHYSYGVNSTEKGDLSSESTVSRIRTEHFPLTLESARPSHTSQYLCASSITRTSNNEQFFGPGTRLTVL.

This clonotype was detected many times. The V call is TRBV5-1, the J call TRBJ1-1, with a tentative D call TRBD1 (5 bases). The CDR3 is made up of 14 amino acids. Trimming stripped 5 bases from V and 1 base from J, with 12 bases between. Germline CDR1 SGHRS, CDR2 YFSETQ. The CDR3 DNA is TGCGCCAGCAGGTGGGGGAGGGGGAACACTGAAGCTTTCTTT. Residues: CASRWGRGNTEAFF.

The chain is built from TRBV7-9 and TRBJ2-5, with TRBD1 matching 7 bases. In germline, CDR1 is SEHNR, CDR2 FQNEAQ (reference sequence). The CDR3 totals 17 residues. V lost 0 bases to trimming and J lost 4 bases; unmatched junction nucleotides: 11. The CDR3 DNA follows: TGTGCCAGCAGCTTAGCGGTTGGGGACAGCAGGGGAGAGACCCAGTACTTC. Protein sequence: CASSLAVGDSRGETQYF.

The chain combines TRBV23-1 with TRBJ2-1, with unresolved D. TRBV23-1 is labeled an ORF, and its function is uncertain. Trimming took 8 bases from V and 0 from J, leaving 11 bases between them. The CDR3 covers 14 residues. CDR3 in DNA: TGCGCCAGCTTTATTTTCCGCTCCTACAATGAGCAGTTCTTC. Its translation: CASFIFRSYNEQFF.

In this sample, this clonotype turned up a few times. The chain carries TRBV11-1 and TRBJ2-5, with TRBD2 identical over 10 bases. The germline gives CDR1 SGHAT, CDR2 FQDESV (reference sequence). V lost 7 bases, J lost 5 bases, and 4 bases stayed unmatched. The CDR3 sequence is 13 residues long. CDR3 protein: CASTLAGAETQYF. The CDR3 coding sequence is TGTGCCAGCACCCTAGCGGGAGCGGAGACCCAGTACTTC.

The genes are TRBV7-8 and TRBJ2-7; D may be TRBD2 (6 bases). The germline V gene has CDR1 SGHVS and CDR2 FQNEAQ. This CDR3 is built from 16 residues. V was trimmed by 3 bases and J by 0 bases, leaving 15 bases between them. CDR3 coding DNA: TGTGCCAGCAGCTTTTCGGGTGAGCGGGTCTCCTACGAGCAGTACTTC. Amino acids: CASSFSGERVSYEQYF.

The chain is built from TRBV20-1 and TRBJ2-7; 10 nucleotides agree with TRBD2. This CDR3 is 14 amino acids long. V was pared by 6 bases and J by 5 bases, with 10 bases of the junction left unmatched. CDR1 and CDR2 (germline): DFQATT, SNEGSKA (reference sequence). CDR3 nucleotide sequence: TGCAGTGCGGGAATTCTAGCGGGAGCCCACGAGCAGTACTTC. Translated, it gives CSAGILAGAHEQYF.

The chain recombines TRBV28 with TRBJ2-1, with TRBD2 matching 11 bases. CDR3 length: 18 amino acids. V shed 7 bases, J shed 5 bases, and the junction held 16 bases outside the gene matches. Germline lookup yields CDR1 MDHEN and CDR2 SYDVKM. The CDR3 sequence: CASTSPVFGTSGNNEQFF. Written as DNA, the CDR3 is TGTGCCAGCACCTCTCCGGTTTTTGGGACTAGCGGTAACAATGAGCAGTTCTTC.

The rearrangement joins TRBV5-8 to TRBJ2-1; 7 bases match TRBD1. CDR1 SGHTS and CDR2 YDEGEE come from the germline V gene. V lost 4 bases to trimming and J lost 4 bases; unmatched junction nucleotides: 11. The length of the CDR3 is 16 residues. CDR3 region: CASSHPPGRGYNEQFF. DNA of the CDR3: TGTGCCAGCAGCCACCCCCCCGGCAGGGGGTACAATGAGCAGTTCTTC.

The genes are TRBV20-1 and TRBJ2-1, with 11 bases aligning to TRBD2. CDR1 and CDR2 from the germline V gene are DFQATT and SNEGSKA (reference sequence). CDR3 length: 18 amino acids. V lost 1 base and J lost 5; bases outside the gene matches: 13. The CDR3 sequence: CSARVFGIAGGRNNEQFF. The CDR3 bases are TGCAGTGCTAGAGTGTTCGGAATAGCGGGAGGGAGGAACAATGAGCAGTTCTTC.

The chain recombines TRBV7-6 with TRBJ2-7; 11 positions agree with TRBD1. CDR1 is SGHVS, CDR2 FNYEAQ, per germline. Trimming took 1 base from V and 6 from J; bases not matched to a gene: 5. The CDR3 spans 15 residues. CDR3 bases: TGTGCCAGCAGCTTAGTATCCGGGACAGGGGGCGAGCAGTACTTC. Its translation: CASSLVSGTGGEQYF.

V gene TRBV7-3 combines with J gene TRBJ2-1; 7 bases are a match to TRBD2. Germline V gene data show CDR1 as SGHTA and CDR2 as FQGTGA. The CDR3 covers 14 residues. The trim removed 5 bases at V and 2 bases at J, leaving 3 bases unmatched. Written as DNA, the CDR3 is TGTGCCAGCAGCAGAGGGACTACCTACAATGAGCAGTTCTTC. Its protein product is CASSRGTTYNEQFF.

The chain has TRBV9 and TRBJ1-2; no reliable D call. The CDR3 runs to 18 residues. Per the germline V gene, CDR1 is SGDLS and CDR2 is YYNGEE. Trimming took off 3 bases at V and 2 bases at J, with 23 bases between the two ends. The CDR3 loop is CASSATAASILLNYGYTF. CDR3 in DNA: TGTGCCAGCAGCGCCACAGCTGCATCGATCCTCTTAAACTATGGCTACACCTTC.

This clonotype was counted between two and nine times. In nucleotides, the CDR3 is TGTGCCAGCAGCCAAGTGGGACCGGCAGATACGCAGTATTTT. Amino acid sequence: CASSQVGPADTQYF. V and J are TRBV3-1 and TRBJ2-3; D may match TRBD1 or TRBD2 (5 bases each). CDR1 and CDR2 (germline): LGHDT, YNNKEL (reference sequence). The V and J ends lost 1 base and 4 bases respectively, with 9 bases between them. The CDR3 has 14 residues.

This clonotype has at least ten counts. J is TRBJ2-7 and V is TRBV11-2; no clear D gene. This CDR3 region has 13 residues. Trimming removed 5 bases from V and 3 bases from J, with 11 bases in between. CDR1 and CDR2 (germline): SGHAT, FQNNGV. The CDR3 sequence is CASSPPKVYEQYF. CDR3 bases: TGTGCCAGCAGCCCGCCAAAGGTCTACGAGCAGTACTTC.

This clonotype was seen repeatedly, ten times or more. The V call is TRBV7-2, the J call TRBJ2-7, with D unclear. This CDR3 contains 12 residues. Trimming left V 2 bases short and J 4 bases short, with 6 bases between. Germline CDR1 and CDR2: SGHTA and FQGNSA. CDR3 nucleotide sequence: TGTGCCAGCAGCTTATTTCGGTACGAGCAGTACTTC. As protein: CASSLFRYEQYF.

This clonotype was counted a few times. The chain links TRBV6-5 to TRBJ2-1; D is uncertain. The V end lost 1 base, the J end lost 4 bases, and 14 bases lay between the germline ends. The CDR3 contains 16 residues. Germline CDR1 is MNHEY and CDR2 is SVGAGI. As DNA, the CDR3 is TGTGCCAGCAGTTACTTCAGCGAGCTCCCATACAATGAGCAGTTCTTC. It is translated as CASSYFSELPYNEQFF.

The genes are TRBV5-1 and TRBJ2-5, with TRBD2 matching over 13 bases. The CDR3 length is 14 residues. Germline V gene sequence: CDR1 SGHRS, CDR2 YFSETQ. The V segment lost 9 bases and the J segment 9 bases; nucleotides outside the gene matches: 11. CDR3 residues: CATATGTSGMSQYF. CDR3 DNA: TGCGCCACGGCCACCGGGACTAGCGGGATGTCCCAGTACTTC.

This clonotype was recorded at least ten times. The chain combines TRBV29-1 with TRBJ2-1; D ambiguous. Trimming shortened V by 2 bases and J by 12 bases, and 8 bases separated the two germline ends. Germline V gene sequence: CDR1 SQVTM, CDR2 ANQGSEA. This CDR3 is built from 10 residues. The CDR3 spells CSVEKGAQFF. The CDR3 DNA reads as TGCAGCGTTGAAAAGGGCGCGCAGTTCTTC.

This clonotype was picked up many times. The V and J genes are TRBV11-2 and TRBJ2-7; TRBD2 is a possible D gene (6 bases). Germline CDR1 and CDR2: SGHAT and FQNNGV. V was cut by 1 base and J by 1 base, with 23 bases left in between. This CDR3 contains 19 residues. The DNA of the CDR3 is TGTGCCAGCAGCTTAGTTCCAGGTTTGGGACTGGGGAAATCCTACGAGCAGTACTTC. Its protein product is CASSLVPGLGLGKSYEQYF.

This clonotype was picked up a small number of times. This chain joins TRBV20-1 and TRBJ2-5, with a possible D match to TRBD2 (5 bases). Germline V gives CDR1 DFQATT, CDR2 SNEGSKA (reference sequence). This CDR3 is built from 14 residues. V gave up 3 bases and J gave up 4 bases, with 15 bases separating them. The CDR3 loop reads CSASSAAGSETQYF. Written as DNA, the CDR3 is TGCAGTGCTAGCTCTGCGGCGGGTTCAGAGACCCAGTACTTC.

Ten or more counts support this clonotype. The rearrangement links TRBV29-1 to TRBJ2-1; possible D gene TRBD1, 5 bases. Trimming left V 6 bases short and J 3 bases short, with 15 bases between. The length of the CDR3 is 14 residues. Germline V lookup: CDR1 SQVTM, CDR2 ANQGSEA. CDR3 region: CSVKDTGRYNEQFF. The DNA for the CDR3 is TGCAGCGTCAAGGACACGGGCCGCTACAATGAGCAGTTCTTC.

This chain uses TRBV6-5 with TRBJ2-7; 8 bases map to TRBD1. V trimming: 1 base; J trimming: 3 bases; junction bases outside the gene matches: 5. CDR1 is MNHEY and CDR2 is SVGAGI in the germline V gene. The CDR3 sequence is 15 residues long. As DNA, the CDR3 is TGTGCCAGCAGTTACTGGATGGGACAGGACTACGAGCAGTACTTC. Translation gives CASSYWMGQDYEQYF.

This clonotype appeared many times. CDR3 sequence: CASSRLGQGVEDYGYTF. DNA of the CDR3: TGTGCCAGCAGTCGTCTCGGACAGGGGGTTGAAGACTATGGCTACACCTTC. V usage is TRBV28 and J usage is TRBJ1-2, with TRBD1 matching over 10 bases. The CDR3 has 17 residues. Losses at the gene ends were 5 bases for V and 3 bases for J; bases not matched to a gene: 12. Germline assignment: CDR1 MDHEN and CDR2 SYDVKM.

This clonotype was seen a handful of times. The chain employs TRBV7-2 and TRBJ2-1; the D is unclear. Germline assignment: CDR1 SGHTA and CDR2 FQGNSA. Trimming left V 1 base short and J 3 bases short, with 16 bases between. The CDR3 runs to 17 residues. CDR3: CASSLVPTGKIYNEQFF. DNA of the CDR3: TGTGCCAGCAGCTTAGTCCCGACGGGCAAAATCTACAATGAGCAGTTCTTC.

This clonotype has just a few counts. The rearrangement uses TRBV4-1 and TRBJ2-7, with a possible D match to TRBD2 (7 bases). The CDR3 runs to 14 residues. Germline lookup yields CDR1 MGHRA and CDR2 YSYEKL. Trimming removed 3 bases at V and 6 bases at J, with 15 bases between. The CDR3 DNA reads TGCGCCAGCAGCCATGCGGGGGCGTGGGGCGAGCAGTACTTC. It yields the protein CASSHAGAWGEQYF.

In DNA form, the CDR3 reads TGTGCCAGCAGTGCCTTGGACAGATCAACAAGGGAGCAGTTCTTC. This codes for CASSALDRSTREQFF. The chain has TRBV25-1 and TRBJ2-1; possible D gene TRBD1, 6 bases. V shed 4 bases and J shed 10 bases, with 20 bases lying between them. The CDR3 consists of 15 residues. Germline V gives CDR1 MGHDK, CDR2 SYGVNS.

The chain's CDR3 is CASSPLRTAAYEQYF. The CDR3 bases are TGTGCCAGCAGCCCCCTCCGGACGGCTGCCTACGAGCAGTACTTC. The chain employs TRBV13 and TRBJ2-7; D is ambiguous. In germline, CDR1 is PRHDT, CDR2 FYEKMQ (reference sequence). Trimming cost V 5 bases and J 2 bases, with 16 bases left between them. This CDR3 contains 15 residues. Drawing the rest from reference TRBV13 and TRBJ2-7, the complete variable domain is AAGVIQSPRHLIKEKRETATLKCYPIPRHDTVYWYQQGPGQDPQFLISFYEKMQSDKGSIPDRFSAQQFSDYHSELNMSSLELGDSALYFCASSPLRTAAYEQYFGPGTRLTVT.

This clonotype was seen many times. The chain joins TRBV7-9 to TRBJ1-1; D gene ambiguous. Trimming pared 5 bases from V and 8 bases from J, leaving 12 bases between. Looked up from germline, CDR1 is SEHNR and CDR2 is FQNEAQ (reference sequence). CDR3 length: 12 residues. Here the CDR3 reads CASSPRQREAFF. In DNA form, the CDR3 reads TGTGCCAGCAGCCCCCGGCAGAGGGAAGCTTTCTTT. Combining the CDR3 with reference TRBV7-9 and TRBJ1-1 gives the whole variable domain DTGVSQNPRHKITKRGQNVTFRCDPISEHNRLYWYRQTLGQGPEFLTYFQNEAQLEKSRLLSDRFSAERPKGSFSTLEIQRTEQGDSAMYLCASSPRQREAFFGQGTRLTVV.

As DNA, the CDR3 is TGTGCCAGCAGCTTTTTAGCAGCCCAGACCTACAATGAGCAGTTCTTC. Protein product: CASSFLAAQTYNEQFF. The chain uses TRBV11-2 and TRBJ2-1; the D is unclear. CDR1 is SGHAT and CDR2 is FQNNGV in the germline V gene. This CDR3 comprises 16 residues. Trimming cost V 3 bases and J 2 bases, with 14 bases left between them.